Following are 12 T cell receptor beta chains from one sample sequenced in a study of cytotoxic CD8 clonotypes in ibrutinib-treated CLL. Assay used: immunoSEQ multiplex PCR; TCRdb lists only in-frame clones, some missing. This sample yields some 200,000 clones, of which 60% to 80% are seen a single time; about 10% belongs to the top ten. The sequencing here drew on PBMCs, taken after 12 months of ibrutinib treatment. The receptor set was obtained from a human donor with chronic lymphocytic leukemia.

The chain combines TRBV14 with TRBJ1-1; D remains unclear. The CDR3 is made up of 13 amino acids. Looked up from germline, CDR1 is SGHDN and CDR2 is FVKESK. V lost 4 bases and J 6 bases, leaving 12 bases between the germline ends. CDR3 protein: CASSLGLDAEAFF. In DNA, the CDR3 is TGTGCCAGCAGCCTTGGACTTGACGCTGAAGCTTTCTTT.

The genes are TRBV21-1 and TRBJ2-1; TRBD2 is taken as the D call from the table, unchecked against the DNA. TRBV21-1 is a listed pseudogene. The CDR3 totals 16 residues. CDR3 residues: CASRGTSGSSYNEQFF. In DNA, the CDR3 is TGTGCCAGCAGGGGGACTAGCGGGAGCTCCTACAATGAGCAGTTCTTC.

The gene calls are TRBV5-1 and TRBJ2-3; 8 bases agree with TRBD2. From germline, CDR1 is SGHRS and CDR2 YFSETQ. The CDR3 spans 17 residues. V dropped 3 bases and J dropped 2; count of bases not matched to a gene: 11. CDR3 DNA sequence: TGCGCCAGCAGCTCGCGGGGGGACCGGAGTAACACAGATACGCAGTATTTT. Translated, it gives CASSSRGDRSNTDTQYF. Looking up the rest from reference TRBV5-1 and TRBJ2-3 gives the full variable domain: KAGVTQTPRYLIKTRGQQVTLSCSPISGHRSVSWYQQTPGQGLQFLFEYFSETQRNKGNFPGRFSGRQFSNSRSEMNVSTLELGDSALYLCASSSRGDRSNTDTQYFGPGTRLTVL.

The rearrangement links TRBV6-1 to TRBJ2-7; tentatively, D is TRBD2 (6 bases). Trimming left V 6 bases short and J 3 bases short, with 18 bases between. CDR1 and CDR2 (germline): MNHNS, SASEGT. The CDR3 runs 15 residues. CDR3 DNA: TGTGCCAGCAGCGTTCCAGCGGGCCGTTACTACGAGCAGTACTTC. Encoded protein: CASSVPAGRYYEQYF.

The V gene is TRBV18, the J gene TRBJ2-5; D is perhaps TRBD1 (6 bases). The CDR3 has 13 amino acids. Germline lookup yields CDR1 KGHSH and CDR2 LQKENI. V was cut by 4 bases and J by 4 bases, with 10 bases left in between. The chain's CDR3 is CASSRGQLETQYF. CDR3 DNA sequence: TGTGCCAGCTCACGCGGACAGTTAGAGACCCAGTACTTC.

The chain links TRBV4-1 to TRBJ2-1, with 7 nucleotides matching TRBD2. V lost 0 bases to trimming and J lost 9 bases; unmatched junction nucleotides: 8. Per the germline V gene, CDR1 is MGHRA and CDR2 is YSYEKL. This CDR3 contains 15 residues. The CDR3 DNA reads TGCGCCAGCAGCCAAGAGGCCGGGAGGATCAGTGAGCAGTTCTTC. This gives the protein CASSQEAGRISEQFF.

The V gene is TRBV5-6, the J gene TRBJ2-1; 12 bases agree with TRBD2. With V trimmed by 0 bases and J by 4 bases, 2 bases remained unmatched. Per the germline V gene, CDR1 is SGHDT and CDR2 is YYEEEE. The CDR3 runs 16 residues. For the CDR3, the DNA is TGTGCCAGCAGCTTGGGGGGACTAGCGGGTTACAATGAGCAGTTCTTC. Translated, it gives CASSLGGLAGYNEQFF.

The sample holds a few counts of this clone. CDR3 residues: CAWSSGVSNSPLHF. For the CDR3, the DNA is TGTGCCTGGAGCTCAGGGGTGTCTAATTCACCCCTCCACTTT. The chain has TRBV30 and TRBJ1-6, with D possibly TRBD1 on 6 matching bases. The CDR3 contains 14 residues. Germline assignment: CDR1 GTSNPN and CDR2 SVGIG (reference sequence). V was trimmed by 3 bases and J by 6 bases, leaving 12 bases between them.

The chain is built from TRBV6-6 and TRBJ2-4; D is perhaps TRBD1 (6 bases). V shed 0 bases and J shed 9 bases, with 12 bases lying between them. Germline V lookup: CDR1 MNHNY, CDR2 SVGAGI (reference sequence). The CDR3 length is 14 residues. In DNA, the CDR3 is TGTGCCAGCAGTTACTCGGCCAGGGGTTGCATTCAGTACTTC. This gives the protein CASSYSARGCIQYF.

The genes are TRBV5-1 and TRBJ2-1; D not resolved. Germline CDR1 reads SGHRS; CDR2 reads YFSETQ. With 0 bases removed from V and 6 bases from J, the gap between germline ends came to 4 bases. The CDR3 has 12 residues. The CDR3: CASSLGVNEQFF. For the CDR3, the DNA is TGCGCCAGCAGCTTGGGGGTCAATGAGCAGTTCTTC.

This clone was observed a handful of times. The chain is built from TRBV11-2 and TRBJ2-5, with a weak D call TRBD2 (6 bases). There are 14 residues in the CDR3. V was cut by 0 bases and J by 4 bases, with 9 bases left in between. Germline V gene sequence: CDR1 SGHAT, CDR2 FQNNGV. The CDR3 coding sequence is TGTGCCAGCAGCTTAGAGGAGGGTAGAGAGACCCAGTACTTC. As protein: CASSLEEGRETQYF. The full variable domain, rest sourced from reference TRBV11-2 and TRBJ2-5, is EAGVAQSPRYKIIEKRQSVAFWCNPISGHATLYWYQQILGQGPKLLIQFQNNGVVDDSQLPKDRFSAERLKGVDSTLKIQPAKLEDSAVYLCASSLEEGRETQYFGPGTRLLVL.

The CDR3 sequence is CASSLAGTTTNEKLFF. The CDR3 nucleotides are TGCGCCAGCAGCTTGGCTGGGACTACAACTAATGAAAAACTGTTTTTT. The rearrangement uses TRBV5-1 and TRBJ1-4; D might be TRBD1 (5 bases). The CDR3 consists of 16 residues. CDR1 is SGHRS, CDR2 YFSETQ, per germline. The V gene lost 0 bases and the J gene lost 0 bases, with 9 bases spanning the gap.